These 25 T cell receptor beta chains were all obtained from the same sample, sequenced in a study of T cell repertoires in cytomegalovirus infection. From the reads, TCRdb called clonotypes with MiXCR, one entry per CDR3 protein. The sample yields hundreds of thousands of distinct CDR3 sequences, roughly 9.5% seen once. The sequenced sample was PBMCs. The source of these receptors is a human donor in good health (CMV status not recorded). Some clones in this sample may be carry-over from other donors' samples.

The V and J genes are TRBV7-9 and TRBJ2-7; 9 positions agree with TRBD2. Per the germline V gene, CDR1 is SEHNR and CDR2 is FQNEAQ (reference sequence). This CDR3 region has 15 residues. The junction had 13 bases not matched to a gene; V was cut back by 4 bases and J by 9 bases. In DNA form, the CDR3 reads TGTGCCAGCAGCTCCTCCGGGACTAGCATCGACGGGCAGTACTTC. The encoded protein is CASSSSGTSIDGQYF.

This clonotype was seen at least ten times. The chain combines TRBV7-9 with TRBJ1-4; the match to TRBD1 covers 7 bases. V dropped 5 bases and J dropped 7; count of bases not matched to a gene: 10. Germline values: CDR1 SEHNR, CDR2 FQNEAQ (reference sequence). This CDR3 has 15 residues. The CDR3 sequence is CASSVGGTEFEKLFF. The DNA for the CDR3 is TGTGCCAGCAGCGTAGGGGGGACAGAGTTTGAAAAACTGTTTTTT.

This clonotype showed up many times. V is TRBV19 and J is TRBJ2-3; TRBD2 might be the D (7 bases). V was trimmed by 1 base and J by 3 bases, leaving 14 bases between them. The CDR3 has 16 residues. Germline assignment: CDR1 LNHDA and CDR2 SQIVND (reference sequence). CDR3 DNA: TGTGCCAGTAGTATAGGGGGGGGGCGAAGAACAGATACGCAGTATTTT. Amino acid sequence: CASSIGGGRRTDTQYF.

This clonotype was found many times. The chain links TRBV6-1 to TRBJ1-6, with 8 nucleotides matching TRBD1. The CDR3 covers 16 residues. V shed 3 bases, J shed 9 bases, and the junction held 10 bases outside the gene matches. Per the germline V gene, CDR1 is MNHNS and CDR2 is SASEGT. CDR3 DNA: TGTGCCAGCAGTGACAGCAAAACAGGGGGGGGTTCACCCCTCCACTTT. Protein: CASSDSKTGGGSPLHF.

The rearrangement uses TRBV6-2 or TRBV6-3 and TRBJ2-7; a possible D gene is TRBD1 (5 bases). Trimming shortened V by 6 bases and J by 1 base, and 22 bases separated the two germline ends. CDR1 and CDR2 (germline): MNHEY, SVGEGT. This CDR3 spans 17 amino acids. For the CDR3, the DNA is TGTGCCAGCAGACCCGGCGGAGTGGGGCTGCCATCCTACGAGCAGTACTTC. Amino acids: CASRPGGVGLPSYEQYF.

This clonotype was picked up a small number of times. The chain employs TRBV11-3 and TRBJ2-5, with TRBD2 matching 12 bases. CDR1 and CDR2 from the germline V gene are SGHNT and YENEEA. The CDR3 spans 17 residues. V trimming: 1 base; J trimming: 4 bases; junction bases outside the gene matches: 7. CDR3 coding DNA: TGTGCCAGCAGCTTAGGGAGACTAGCGGGAGCCCCAGAGACCCAGTACTTC. Its translation: CASSLGRLAGAPETQYF.

V gene TRBV7-3 combines with J gene TRBJ2-3; D is perhaps TRBD1 or TRBD2 (5 bases each). The CDR3 consists of 15 residues. Germline loops: CDR1 SGHTA, CDR2 FQGTGA. Trimming pared 4 bases from V and 2 bases from J, leaving 13 bases between. In nucleotides, the CDR3 is TGTGCCAGCAGCTCGTCGGGACCGATCACAGATACGCAGTATTTT. Protein sequence: CASSSSGPITDTQYF.

In its sample, this clonotype was seen many times. This chain connects TRBV25-1 to TRBJ2-3; D call uncertain. Per the germline V gene, CDR1 is MGHDK and CDR2 is SYGVNS. The CDR3 consists of 13 residues. Deletions cut 2 bases from V and 4 bases from J, with 7 bases between. CDR3 nucleotides: TGTGCCAGCAGTGAAATGGGTGCAGATACGCAGTATTTT. Translated: CASSEMGADTQYF.

This clonotype was counted between two and nine times. This chain uses TRBV3-1 with TRBJ2-7, with D tentatively TRBD1 (6 bases). Between the trimmed V and J ends, which lost 7 bases and 5 bases, there was a span of 21 bases. From germline, CDR1 is LGHDT and CDR2 YNNKEL (reference sequence). The CDR3 extends over 15 amino acids. The CDR3 spells CASTLDRSVANEQYF. The CDR3 DNA reads TGTGCCAGCACCCTGGACAGATCGGTCGCTAACGAGCAGTACTTC.

This clonotype has just a few counts. The rearrangement joins TRBV7-2 to TRBJ1-1; D gene ambiguous. The germline V and J ends were trimmed by 5 bases and 3 bases, with 10 bases remaining between them. CDR3 length equals 13 residues. Germline V gene lookup returns CDR1 SGHTA and CDR2 FQGNSA. In nucleotides, the CDR3 is TGTGCCAGCAGCCCTACAAGACACACTGAAGCTTTCTTT. It yields the protein CASSPTRHTEAFF.

V gene TRBV28 combines with J gene TRBJ1-1; 7 bases map to TRBD1. Germline CDR1 reads MDHEN; CDR2 reads SYDVKM. With 7 bases clipped from V and 10 bases from J, the junction kept 9 bases outside the gene matches. The CDR3 runs 12 residues. Here the CDR3 reads CASIKSTGAAFF. CDR3 DNA sequence: TGTGCCAGCATTAAATCTACAGGGGCAGCTTTCTTT.

The chain employs TRBV6-6 and TRBJ1-4; TRBD1 is a possible D gene (5 bases). V dropped 3 bases and J dropped 5 bases, with 13 bases sitting between them. Per the germline V gene, CDR1 is MNHNY and CDR2 is SVGAGI (reference sequence). The CDR3 sequence is 15 residues long. CDR3 sequence: CASSYVSGGNEKLFF. DNA for the CDR3: TGTGCCAGCAGTTATGTGTCGGGGGGGAATGAAAAACTGTTTTTT.

This clonotype showed up just a few times. V usage is TRBV27 and J usage is TRBJ1-4; weak D call: TRBD1 (6 bases). This CDR3 comprises 15 residues. Germline CDR1 and CDR2: MNHEY and SMNVEV (reference sequence). V dropped 5 bases and J dropped 7 bases, with 17 bases sitting between them. CDR3: CASSLQGALGEKLFF. Here the CDR3 DNA reads TGTGCCAGCAGTCTACAGGGCGCGTTGGGTGAAAAACTGTTTTTT.

This clonotype was found many times. V is TRBV6-1 and J is TRBJ2-5; TRBD2 matches 15 bases. The CDR3 extends over 18 amino acids. Germline values: CDR1 MNHNS, CDR2 SASEGT. The ends lost 6 bases at V and 3 bases at J; junction bases unmatched: 11. The CDR3 loop reads CASSRTSGRASGKETQYF. CDR3 DNA sequence: TGTGCCAGCAGCAGGACTAGCGGGAGGGCGAGCGGGAAAGAGACCCAGTACTTC.

CDR3 loop: CASSKRQGKYGYTF. The CDR3 DNA reads TGTGCCAGTAGTAAGCGGCAGGGCAAGTATGGCTACACCTTC. The rearrangement joins TRBV19 to TRBJ1-2; D might be TRBD1 (5 bases). The CDR3 runs to 14 residues. Germline V gene lookup returns CDR1 LNHDA and CDR2 SQIVND (reference sequence). V was shortened by 4 bases and J by 5 bases, with 14 bases between the two germline ends. Variable domain in full (rest from reference TRBV19 and TRBJ1-2): DGGITQSPKYLFRKEGQNVTLSCEQNLNHDAMYWYRQDPGQGLRLIYYSQIVNDFQKGDIAEGYSVSREKKESFPLTVTSAQKNPTAFYLCASSKRQGKYGYTFGSGTRLTVV.

This clonotype was seen a handful of times. The chain recombines TRBV27 with TRBJ2-1; TRBD2 matches 9 bases. The CDR3 totals 15 residues. CDR1 MNHEY and CDR2 SMNVEV come from the germline V gene (reference sequence). V lost 2 bases and J lost 8; bases outside the gene matches: 7. CDR3 loop: CASSLLRAGGDEQFF. The DNA for the CDR3 is TGTGCCAGCAGTTTACTACGGGCGGGAGGGGATGAGCAGTTCTTC.

This clonotype was observed many times. The rearrangement joins TRBV7-2 to TRBJ2-3, with D perhaps matching TRBD1 (6 bases). Germline V gene data show CDR1 as SGHTA and CDR2 as FQGNSA. Trimming shortened V by 1 base and J by 2 bases, and 10 bases separated the two germline ends. The CDR3 covers 15 residues. The CDR3 loop is CASSLVGAFTDTQYF. DNA of the CDR3: TGTGCCAGCAGCTTAGTGGGGGCTTTCACAGATACGCAGTATTTT.

This clonotype was counted a few times. The chain joins TRBV5-1 to TRBJ1-3, with D unclear. Trimming took off 0 bases at V and 1 base at J, with 5 bases between the two ends. This CDR3 is 14 amino acids long. CDR1 and CDR2 (germline): SGHRS, YFSETQ. The CDR3: CASSLGDSGNTIYF. DNA of the CDR3: TGCGCCAGCAGCTTGGGGGATTCTGGAAACACCATATATTTT.

Many counts were recorded for this clonotype. This chain uses TRBV7-2 with TRBJ1-4; 11 bases are shared with TRBD1. CDR3 length: 14 amino acids. The germline gives CDR1 SGHTA, CDR2 FQGNSA. The ends lost 5 bases at V and 6 bases at J; junction bases unmatched: 2. The CDR3 sequence is CASSTDRGHEKLFF. The CDR3 nucleotides read TGTGCCAGCAGCACGGACAGGGGGCATGAAAAACTGTTTTTT.

There are a few counts of this clonotype. V is TRBV7-2 and J is TRBJ2-7; possible D gene TRBD2, 5 bases. CDR1 SGHTA and CDR2 FQGNSA come from the germline V gene. Trimming stripped 5 bases from V and 6 bases from J, with 14 bases between. The CDR3 loop spans 13 amino acids. This chain's CDR3 is CASSLASSGEQYF. CDR3 nucleotides: TGTGCCAGCAGCCTTGCTAGCTCGGGCGAGCAGTACTTC.

This chain connects TRBV9 to TRBJ2-2; D is unclear. The CDR3 covers 13 residues. Deletions cut 7 bases from V and 3 bases from J, with 10 bases between. CDR1 is SGDLS and CDR2 is YYNGEE in the germline V gene. For the CDR3, the DNA is TGTGCCAGCCACGGGTCCTACACCGGGGAGCTGTTTTTT. It specifies CASHGSYTGELFF.

The chain couples TRBV6-6 to TRBJ2-7; 13 bases align to TRBD2. Germline CDR1 and CDR2: MNHNY and SVGAGI (reference sequence). The V and J ends lost 3 bases and 2 bases, in that order; junction bases with no gene match: 7. The CDR3 is made up of 17 amino acids. CDR3: CASSYRTSGRGAYEQYF. The DNA of the CDR3 is TGTGCCAGCAGTTATCGGACTAGCGGGAGAGGGGCCTACGAGCAGTACTTC.

There are many counts of this clonotype. CDR3 sequence: CASSPLAPLGILNTIYF. The CDR3 DNA reads as TGTGCCAGCAGCCCCCTGGCCCCGCTTGGGATCTTAAACACCATATATTTT. V and J are TRBV7-2 and TRBJ1-3; D is uncertain. Germline V gene lookup returns CDR1 SGHTA and CDR2 FQGNSA. This CDR3 is 17 amino acids long. Trimming cost V 5 bases and J 6 bases, with 23 bases left between them.

The chain links TRBV7-2 to TRBJ1-4; the D is unclear. V shed 5 bases and J shed 8 bases, with 15 bases lying between them. This CDR3 spans 14 amino acids. Per the germline V gene, CDR1 is SGHTA and CDR2 is FQGNSA. The CDR3 DNA reads as TGTGCCAGCAGCCCGGACTACAAGGGCGAAAAACTGTTTTTT. Its translation is CASSPDYKGEKLFF.

In this sample, this clonotype turned up once. The chain combines TRBV30 with TRBJ2-7; TRBD2 aligns across 10 bases. This CDR3 has 16 amino acids. With 0 bases clipped from V and 2 bases from J, the junction kept 7 bases outside the gene matches. Germline CDR1 and CDR2: GTSNPN and SVGIG (reference sequence). CDR3 coding DNA: TGTGCCTGGAGTGTACATCGGAGCGGGAGGGCCTACGAGCAGTACTTC. Translated: CAWSVHRSGRAYEQYF.